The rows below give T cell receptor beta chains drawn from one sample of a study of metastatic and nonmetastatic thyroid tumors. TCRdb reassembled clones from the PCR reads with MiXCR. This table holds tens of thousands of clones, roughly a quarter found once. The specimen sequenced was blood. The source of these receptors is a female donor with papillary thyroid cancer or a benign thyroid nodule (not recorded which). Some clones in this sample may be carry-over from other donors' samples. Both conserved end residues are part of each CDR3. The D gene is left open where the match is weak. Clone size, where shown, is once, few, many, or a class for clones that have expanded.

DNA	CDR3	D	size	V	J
TGCAGTGCCCCATACAAGGTCCTCGGCTGGTACTATGGCTACACCTTC	CSAPYKVLGWYYGYTF	NA	few	TRBV20-1	TRBJ1-2
TGTGCCAGCAGTTTTTTAGGACAGGCTAACTATGGCTACACCTTC	CASSFLGQANYGYTF	TRBD1	medium-sized	TRBV12-3/TRBV12-4	TRBJ1-2
TGCAGCGGGCGGGAGATCCATGAGCAGTTCTTC	CSGREIHEQFF	TRBD2	many	TRBV29-1	TRBJ2-1
TGTGCCTGGAGGAATGCAGGGAGTGAAGCTTTCTTT	CAWRNAGSEAFF	NA	many	TRBV30	TRBJ1-1
TGTGCCAGCAGTGGAGCGGGACAGGGAGGCTACAATGAGCAGTTCTTC	CASSGAGQGGYNEQFF	TRBD1	NA	TRBV12-3/TRBV12-4	TRBJ2-1
TGTGCCAGTAGTCTCCGTGGGCCTCGGGAGACCCAGTACTTT	CASSLRGPRETQYF	NA	NA	TRBV19	TRBJ2-5
TGTGCCAGCAGCTTAGGGGTACGTCGGACTAGCGGGATGGCCCAGCCCCAGTTCTTC	CASSLGVRRTSGMAQPQFF	TRBD2	once	TRBV11-3	TRBJ2-1
TGTGCCAGCAGTCCCTCGACAGGGACCAGCTATGGCTACACCTTC	CASSPSTGTSYGYTF	TRBD1	few	TRBV6-5	TRBJ1-2
TGTGCCAGCAGCTTAGCCCCGGGACGGGGGTCCGGCGAGCAGTACTTC	CASSLAPGRGSGEQYF	NA	NA	TRBV7-6	TRBJ2-7
TGTGCCAGCAGTACCGGGACACCCGAGCAGTACTTC	CASSTGTPEQYF	NA	medium-sized	TRBV6-1	TRBJ2-7
TGTGCCATCAGTCCGGGACAAACCTACGAGCAGTACTTC	CAISPGQTYEQYF	NA	many	TRBV10-3	TRBJ2-7
TGTGCCTGGCACTCAGGGTATAGGGATGAAAAACTGTTTTTT	CAWHSGYRDEKLFF	NA	once	TRBV30	TRBJ1-4
TGTGCCAGTAGTATCCGACTATCCGGTGGAGAGACCCAGTACTTC	CASSIRLSGGETQYF	NA	NA	TRBV19	TRBJ2-5
TGTGCCAGCAATGTGGACCAGCGCGTCCTGACTTTC	CASNVDQRVLTF	NA	medium-sized	TRBV6-1	TRBJ2-6
TGTGCCAGCAGTTTTCGGTATGGGCAGGAAGCTTTCTTT	CASSFRYGQEAFF	NA	many	TRBV6-2/TRBV6-3	TRBJ1-1
TGTGCCAGCAGCTTCGTGGGGAGGTCTGAGCAGTTCTTC	CASSFVGRSEQFF	NA	NA	TRBV5-6	TRBJ2-1
TGTGCCAGCAGCTTAGGACAGGGGTACACCGGGGAGCTGTTTTTT	CASSLGQGYTGELFF	TRBD1	once	TRBV7-2	TRBJ2-2
TGTGCCAGCAGTTATTCCGGGACTAGCGGAATTTCCTACGAGCAGTACTTC	CASSYSGTSGISYEQYF	TRBD2	medium-sized	TRBV6-2/TRBV6-3	TRBJ2-7
TGTGCCAGCAGCACCCACCAAGCGACAGGGGTTTCACCCCTCCACTTT	CASSTHQATGVSPLHF	TRBD1	NA	TRBV3-1	TRBJ1-6
TGTGCCAGCAGATACGAGGGACGGTCGAACACTGAAGCTTTCTTT	CASRYEGRSNTEAFF	NA	many	TRBV27	TRBJ1-1
TGTGCCAGCAGGGGGGACAGGGTCACCGGGGAGCTGTTTTTT	CASRGDRVTGELFF	TRBD1	many	TRBV11-1	TRBJ2-2
TGTGCCAGCAGCGAACTTAACGGGGGATCCGAGCAGTACTTC	CASSELNGGSEQYF	NA	medium-sized	TRBV6-1	TRBJ2-7
TGTGCCAGCAGCTTCCAAGCAGCCGGGGAGCTGTTTTTT	CASSFQAAGELFF	NA	many	TRBV11-2	TRBJ2-2
TGTGCCAGCAGCCAAATGTGGAACACTGAAGCTTTCTTT	CASSQMWNTEAFF	NA	NA	TRBV4-2	TRBJ1-1
TGTGCCAGCAGTTCACCAGGACTAGCGGACGAGCAGTACTTC	CASSSPGLADEQYF	TRBD2	medium-sized	TRBV12-3/TRBV12-4	TRBJ2-7
TGCGCCAGCAGCCAAGATCTTTACAGGGGAAACTATGGCTACACCTTC	CASSQDLYRGNYGYTF	TRBD1	few	TRBV4-1	TRBJ1-2
TGCAGTGCGCGAATCACTAGGAACACCGGGGAGCTGTTTTTT	CSARITRNTGELFF	NA	NA	TRBV20-1	TRBJ2-2
TGTGCCAGCAGCTTACCCGGGACAGGGGAAGCCGAGCAGTACTTC	CASSLPGTGEAEQYF	TRBD1	many	TRBV5-6	TRBJ2-7
TGTGCCATCAGTGACTTAAGGCAGATGAACACTGAAGCTTTCTTT	CAISDLRQMNTEAFF	NA	many	TRBV10-3	TRBJ1-1
TGTGCCACCAGCAGAGATCAGGCACTTGGGCGTCGGCAGTTCTTC	CATSRDQALGRRQFF	NA	many	TRBV15	TRBJ2-1
TGTGTCAGCATACGACTGGGGGGGACCGGGGAGCTGTTTTTT	CVSIRLGGTGELFF	TRBD2	NA	TRBV6-1	TRBJ2-2
TGTGTCAGCTCACCAGGGCGGGAGTGCCAGCAGTTCTTC	CVSSPGRECQQFF	TRBD2	NA	TRBV18	TRBJ2-1
TGTGCCAGCAGCCAAGATAACCCCCGTATAGGCTACACCTTC	CASSQDNPRIGYTF	NA	many	TRBV3-1	TRBJ1-2
TGTGCCAGCAGTCCTGTGAAAAAACAGGGGGCCTACAATGAGCAGTTCTTC	CASSPVKKQGAYNEQFF	TRBD1	many	TRBV28	TRBJ2-1
TGTGCCAGCAGCCCCGGAAACTATCAGCCCCAGCATTTT	CASSPGNYQPQHF	NA	many	TRBV12-3/TRBV12-4	TRBJ1-5
TGTGCCAGCAGTAACCCTGGGGGAGGTAGGGCAACTGGGGCCAACGTCCTGACTTTC	CASSNPGGGRATGANVLTF	NA	NA	TRBV6-2/TRBV6-3	TRBJ2-6
TGTGCCAGCAGCGGACGGGACAGGGGCAACTCCTATAATTCACCCCTCCACTTT	CASSGRDRGNSYNSPLHF	TRBD1	medium-sized	TRBV6-2/TRBV6-3	TRBJ1-6
TGTGCCAGCAGCCAAGAACTAGCGGGAGGCTACGAGCAGTACTTC	CASSQELAGGYEQYF	TRBD2	NA	TRBV4-2	TRBJ2-7
TGTGCCAGCAGTTACTTAGGACAGGGGCAAGAGACCCAGTACTTC	CASSYLGQGQETQYF	TRBD1	medium-sized	TRBV6-5	TRBJ2-5
TGTGCCAGCAGACCCTATGAGACCTCCTACGAGCAGTACTTC	CASRPYETSYEQYF	NA	NA	TRBV27	TRBJ2-7
TGTGCCAGCAGCGTTAGGAGTGTTGGGGGGACCTACGAGCAGTACTTC	CASSVRSVGGTYEQYF	NA	NA	TRBV11-2	TRBJ2-7
TGTGCCAGCAGCTTCCGGACAGGGGGCAACTACGAGCAGTACTTC	CASSFRTGGNYEQYF	TRBD1	NA	TRBV9	TRBJ2-7
TGTGCCAGCAGTACAGGGGCCTTGGGTAAGAACACTGAAGCTTTCTTT	CASSTGALGKNTEAFF	TRBD1	once	TRBV2	TRBJ1-1
TGTGCCAGCTCACCACGGGGGGCACAAGGCTACACCTTC	CASSPRGAQGYTF	NA	NA	TRBV18	TRBJ1-2
TGTGCCAGCAGCTTAGGGCAGGGGTATCAAGAGGCCCAGTACTTC	CASSLGQGYQEAQYF	NA	many	TRBV7-2	TRBJ2-5
TGTGCCAGCTCCACAGGGGGGTATACGAGCAATCAGCCCCAGCATTTT	CASSTGGYTSNQPQHF	TRBD1	many	TRBV19	TRBJ1-5
TGTGCCAGCAGTCTCGGGGAGTTGGGGGCTTTCTTT	CASSLGELGAFF	NA	many	TRBV28	TRBJ1-1
TGTGCCAGCAGTCCCCGGGACAGCAACAATCAGCCCCAGCATTTT	CASSPRDSNNQPQHF	TRBD1	many	TRBV27	TRBJ1-5
TGCGCCAGCAGCTCCCAAACTGTCACAGATACGCAGTATTTT	CASSSQTVTDTQYF	NA	few	TRBV5-1	TRBJ2-3
TGTGCCAGCAGCCCACCAGGGGGCTCCTACAAGCAGTACTTC	CASSPPGGSYKQYF	TRBD1	NA	TRBV7-9	TRBJ2-7
TGTGCCAGCATAAAATCTGGCAATAGCAATCAGCCCCAGCATTTT	CASIKSGNSNQPQHF	NA	few	TRBV2	TRBJ1-5
TGCGCCAGCAGCGCGGGTCGAGATGTCCCTCCTTACTACGAGCAGTACTTC	CASSAGRDVPPYYEQYF	NA	many	TRBV5-1	TRBJ2-7
TGTGCCAGCGCCCCCATCCTACGCCTTAACTATGGCTACACCTTC	CASAPILRLNYGYTF	NA	NA	TRBV27	TRBJ1-2
TGCGCCAGCAGCCCCGGACAGGGGGTCTGCTCCTACGAGCAGTACTTC	CASSPGQGVCSYEQYF	TRBD1	NA	TRBV5-1	TRBJ2-7
TGCGCCAGCAGCCGAGGGACAGGGTTGCCCGAGCAGTACTTC	CASSRGTGLPEQYF	TRBD1	NA	TRBV4-1	TRBJ2-7